Shown below are 2 T cell receptor beta chains from a single sample sequenced in a study of early T cells in non-severe SARS-CoV-2 infection. Each CDR3 protein gets one entry after TCRdb re-called the 5' RACE reads with MiXCR. The data contain 50,000 to 60,000 distinct CDR3 sequences, around 7% of them singletons. Sequencing was performed on whole blood, taken at baseline. Receptors originate from an adult who was a healthcare worker with PCR-confirmed SARS-CoV-2 infection or an uninfected control (not recorded which).

This clonotype was picked up a small number of times. The chain links TRBV5-6 to TRBJ1-1; a weak D match, TRBD1 (5 bases). V dropped 2 bases and J dropped 2 bases, with 10 bases sitting between them. The germline V gene has CDR1 SGHDT and CDR2 YYEEEE. CDR3 size: 14 residues. The CDR3 nucleotides read TGTGCCAGCAGCTTTGAAGGGGTTAACACTGAAGCTTTCTTT. It yields the protein CASSFEGVNTEAFF.

This clonotype occurred a few times. This rearrangement joins TRBV29-1 to TRBJ1-3; D gene unclear. The germline CDR1 and CDR2 sequences are SQVTM and ANQGSEA. The V gene lost 6 bases and the J gene lost 0 bases, with 15 bases spanning the gap. The CDR3 length is 15 residues. The CDR3 DNA follows: TGCAGCGTCAACCTCGACACAAACTCTGGAAACACCATATATTTT. Translation: CSVNLDTNSGNTIYF.